Below, 11 T cell receptor beta chains from the same sample are listed, as sequenced in a study of blood T cells in healthy people across ages. Primers used in a second PCR of roughly 6 to 12 cycles were a sample-barcoded 5' primer and a J-beta primer mix. TCRdb passed the 5' RACE reads through MiXCR, listing each CDR3 protein once. The sample has 1.5 million to 2 million distinct CDR3 sequences; 28% are singletons. Sequenced input: blood. The receptor source for this set is a woman aged 30 to 39 in good health.

The genes are TRBV5-1 and TRBJ1-4, with 8 bases matching TRBD1. The germline CDR1 and CDR2 sequences are SGHRS and YFSETQ. Losses at the gene ends were 3 bases for V and 8 bases for J; bases not matched to a gene: 9. The CDR3 is 15 residues long. The CDR3 coding sequence is TGCGCCAGCAGCTCCAGACAGGGGAGCTTAGAAAAACTGTTTTTT. This translates into CASSSRQGSLEKLFF.

V and J are TRBV3-1 and TRBJ2-2; no firm D call. Germline V CDR1 and CDR2: LGHDT, YNNKEL (reference sequence). The ends were cut back, 0 bases at V and 6 bases at J, with 8 bases in the middle. The CDR3 spans 14 residues. CDR3 protein: CASSQDFGSGELFF. The CDR3 DNA is TGTGCCAGCAGCCAAGATTTCGGGTCCGGGGAGCTGTTTTTT.

The chain carries TRBV4-1 and TRBJ2-3; D is unclear. V gave up 0 bases and J gave up 2 bases, with 12 bases separating them. CDR3 length equals 16 residues. CDR1 is MGHRA and CDR2 is YSYEKL in the germline V gene. CDR3 DNA: TGCGCCAGCAGCCAAGAGTCACTGGCAAACACAGATACGCAGTATTTT. This sequence encodes CASSQESLANTDTQYF.

This clonotype was seen only a few times. The chain carries TRBV9 and TRBJ1-2; TRBD1 agrees at 11 bases. Per germline, CDR1 SGDLS and CDR2 YYNGEE. The CDR3 is 15 residues long. The V segment lost 2 bases and the J segment 4 bases; nucleotides outside the gene matches: 4. CDR3 sequence: CASSVGQGAAYGYTF. As DNA, the CDR3 is TGTGCCAGCAGCGTCGGACAGGGGGCCGCCTATGGCTACACCTTC.

Regarding this clonotype: One end of the junction fails to match germline, which may point to a read error. The chain combines TRBV12-3 or TRBV12-4 with TRBJ2-1; 8 bases line up with TRBD2. This CDR3 contains 15 residues. The CDR3 region has the DNA TGTGCCAGCAGTGTACGGGGACTAGTCTACAGTGAGCAGTTCTTC. Translating it yields CASSVRGLVYSEQFF.

This clonotype occurred a few times. This rearrangement joins TRBV4-1 to TRBJ2-1; 13 bases fit TRBD2. The CDR3 has 18 amino acids. CDR1 and CDR2 (germline): MGHRA, YSYEKL. V lost 4 bases, J lost 5 bases, and 11 bases stayed unmatched. The CDR3 region has the DNA TGCGCCAGCAGCCCGACTAGCGGGGGGCCACAGACTAACAATGAGCAGTTCTTC. It specifies CASSPTSGGPQTNNEQFF.

The chain is built from TRBV11-2 and TRBJ1-2; D gene uncertain. Between the trimmed V and J ends, which lost 2 bases and 2 bases, there was a span of 9 bases. Germline CDR1 and CDR2: SGHAT and FQNNGV. The CDR3 is made up of 14 amino acids. CDR3 region: CASSLSPVNYGYTF. CDR3 sequence (DNA): TGTGCCAGCAGCTTATCCCCTGTGAACTATGGCTACACCTTC. The full variable domain, completed using reference TRBV11-2 and TRBJ1-2, is EAGVAQSPRYKIIEKRQSVAFWCNPISGHATLYWYQQILGQGPKLLIQFQNNGVVDDSQLPKDRFSAERLKGVDSTLKIQPAKLEDSAVYLCASSLSPVNYGYTFGSGTRLTVV.

This chain joins TRBV5-1 and TRBJ2-5; TRBD1 is a possible D gene (5 bases). The V end lost 7 bases, the J end lost 3 bases, and 13 bases lay between the germline ends. Germline V gives CDR1 SGHRS, CDR2 YFSETQ. The CDR3 spans 13 residues. The CDR3 coding sequence is TGCGCCAGCGGTTATTCCAGGGAAGAGACCCAGTACTTC. Translation: CASGYSREETQYF.

This clonotype was seen many times. The gene calls are TRBV6-1 and TRBJ2-1; D perhaps matches TRBD2 (5 bases). The CDR3 runs 15 residues. Germline values: CDR1 MNHNS, CDR2 SASEGT. The V end was cut by 7 bases, the J end by 8 bases, with 21 bases between. The CDR3: CASTFRTSPRDEQFF. CDR3 nucleotides: TGTGCCAGCACTTTTAGAACCTCCCCGCGGGATGAGCAGTTCTTC.

The J gene is TRBJ2-1, the V gene TRBV20-1; D uncertain. Germline V gene lookup returns CDR1 DFQATT and CDR2 SNEGSKA (reference sequence). This CDR3 contains 14 residues. Deletions cut 5 bases from V and 6 bases from J, with 17 bases between. CDR3 sequence: CSAGPQMPGNEQFF. CDR3 bases: TGCAGTGCTGGTCCTCAGATGCCGGGCAATGAGCAGTTCTTC.

This clonotype was counted a few times. The J gene is TRBJ2-3, the V gene TRBV12-3 or TRBV12-4; D possibly matches TRBD1 or TRBD2 (5 bases each). The CDR3 has 15 amino acids. The V and J ends lost 5 bases and 2 bases respectively, with 14 bases between them. As DNA, the CDR3 is TGTGCCAGCAGTACTTGGGGACGAACCACAGATACGCAGTATTTT. Amino acid sequence: CASSTWGRTTDTQYF.